This record looks at one T cell receptor beta chain sequence and its context. Its antigen target is currently unknown. Within one base of it there is no much larger clone, and no base qualities were kept. Inclusive of the bounding cysteine and phenylalanine, the CDR3 is 15 residues long. The DNA shown is the 45-base CDR3, in frame from base 1. From the germline V gene (reference sequence), CDR1 is SGHNT and CDR2 is YYREEE. Ends trimmed: V by 0 bases, J by 4 bases; bases unmatched to a gene: 3. The source of the sample is a study of cytotoxic CD8 clonotypes in ibrutinib-treated CLL (dated by TCRdb to the early 2020s). In terms of the full investigation: In this cohort, about 16 patients were treatment-naive and about a dozen were relapsed/refractory, while around 18 had unmutated IGHV. Responses were partial in around 24 patients and complete in 2; after median about 68 months follow-up, roughly 14 stayed in remission and some twelve progressed. The response samples were drawn at a median of roughly twelve months into treatment, with a range of roughly 6 to 40 months. Samples averaged roughly 280,000 productive templates and about 94,000 productive rearrangements. Longitudinal samples were available for about 30% of the 86 trial participants. Cryopreserved peripheral blood mononuclear cells were obtained prior to treatment, at the time of response, and at either disease progression or sustained remission. Patients were still on ibrutinib when every remission and progressive disease sample was collected.

General findings and caveats noted by the study authors: Public clonotypes were rare and either shrank or stayed stable during treatment, and the rise in clonality at ibrutinib response reflected expansion of private clonotypes. Clonality increased at ibrutinib response, stayed stable in sustained remission, and fell back toward baseline at progression. Sampling times were not matched between sustained-remission and progressing patients, and lymph node repertoires were not studied. Baseline clonality exceeded that of age-matched healthy donors and correlated strongly with circulating CD8+ T-cell counts.

On a MiSeq, deep resolution sequencing aimed for a depth between 1 in 1 million and 1 in 200,000 T cells, with each clonotype covered about 9.9x on average. TCR beta libraries were generated with the immunoSEQ hsTCRB Kit. The study's own analysis went as follows. The data were analyzed with ImmunoSEQ Analyzer and ImmunoSEQ Data Assistant, and V, D and J gene assignments followed IMGT definitions. Clonality, which ranges from 0 to 1, was calculated by subtracting the normalized Shannon entropy of productive rearrangement frequencies from one. Only overrepresented clonotypes making up at least 0.05% of each patient's repertoire were included in the public clonotype analysis. Repertoires from 10 to 15 age-matched healthy donors in immuneACCESS were used as clonality controls. As stored in TCRdb, this immuneACCESS dataset retains in-frame rearrangements with V and J assigned. A fraction of the clones does not appear; measured against another copy, unresolved V genes explain less than half of the discrepancy, and the remainder lacks a known reason. That table is the source of V, J and clone size, and D and trimming were worked out from the DNA. The sample has fewer than 50,000 clones on record, about half of them singletons. The ten most abundant clones make up 32% of the sample.

What this sample's time point label stands for: about 11 months on ibrutinib. For TCR beta library preparation, about 2 micrograms of genomic DNA was extracted from cryopreserved PBMCs. Longitudinal blood samples from CLL patients receiving ibrutinib monotherapy were subjected to high-throughput TCR beta sequencing. Patients were enrolled in a phase 2 open-label single-center ibrutinib monotherapy trial. The chain joins TRBV5-4 to TRBJ1-1; a stretch of 10 junction bases matches TRBD1. The specimen comprised PBMCs, sampled after 12 months of ibrutinib treatment. The source of this sequence is a human donor with chronic lymphocytic leukemia. Here is the DNA: TGTGCCAGCAGCTTGGGACAGGGGGCCGGCACTGAAGCTTTCTTT. Its amino acids are CASSLGQGAGTEAFF.